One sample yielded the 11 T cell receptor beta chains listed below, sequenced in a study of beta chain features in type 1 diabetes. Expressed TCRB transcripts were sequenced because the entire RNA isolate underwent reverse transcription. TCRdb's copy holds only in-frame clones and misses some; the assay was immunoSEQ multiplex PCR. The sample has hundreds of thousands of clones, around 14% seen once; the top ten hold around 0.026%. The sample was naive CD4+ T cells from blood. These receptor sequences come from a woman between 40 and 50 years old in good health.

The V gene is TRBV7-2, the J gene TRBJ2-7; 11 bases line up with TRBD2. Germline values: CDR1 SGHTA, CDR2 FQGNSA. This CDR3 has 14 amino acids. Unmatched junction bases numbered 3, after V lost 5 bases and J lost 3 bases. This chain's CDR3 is CASSPSGGHYEQYF. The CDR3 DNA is TGTGCCAGCAGCCCTAGCGGGGGGCACTACGAGCAGTACTTC.

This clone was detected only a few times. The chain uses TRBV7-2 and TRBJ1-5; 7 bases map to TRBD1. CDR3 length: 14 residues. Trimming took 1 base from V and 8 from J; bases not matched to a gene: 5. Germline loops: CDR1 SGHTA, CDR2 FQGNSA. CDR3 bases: TGTGCCAGCAGCTTAGAGGGGGCGGCGGAGCCCCAGCATTTT. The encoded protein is CASSLEGAAEPQHF.

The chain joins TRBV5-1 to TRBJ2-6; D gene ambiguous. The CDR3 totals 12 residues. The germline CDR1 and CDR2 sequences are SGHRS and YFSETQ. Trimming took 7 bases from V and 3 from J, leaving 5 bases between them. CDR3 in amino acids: CASRFGANVLTF. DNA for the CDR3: TGCGCCAGCCGTTTTGGGGCCAACGTCCTGACTTTC.

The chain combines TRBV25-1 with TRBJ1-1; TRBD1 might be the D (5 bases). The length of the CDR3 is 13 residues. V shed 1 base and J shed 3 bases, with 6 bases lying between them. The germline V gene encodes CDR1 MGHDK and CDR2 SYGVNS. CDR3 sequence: CASSEFRDTEAFF. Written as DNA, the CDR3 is TGTGCCAGCAGTGAATTCAGGGACACTGAAGCTTTCTTT.

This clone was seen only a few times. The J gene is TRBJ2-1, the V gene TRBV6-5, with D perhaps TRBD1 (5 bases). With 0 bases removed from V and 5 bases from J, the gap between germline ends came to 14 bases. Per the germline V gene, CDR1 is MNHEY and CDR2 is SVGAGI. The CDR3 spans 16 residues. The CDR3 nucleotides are TGTGCCAGCAGTTACTCGCCTAGGACACCAGACAATGAGCAGTTCTTC. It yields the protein CASSYSPRTPDNEQFF.

CDR3 bases: TGTGCCAGCAGCCTACGGGGAGTATCTGGGGCCAACGTCCTGACTTTC. As protein: CASSLRGVSGANVLTF. This chain connects TRBV11-2 to TRBJ2-6, with a possible D match to TRBD2 (5 bases). Between the trimmed V and J ends, which lost 5 bases and 1 base, there was a span of 12 bases. Germline CDR1 reads SGHAT; CDR2 reads FQNNGV. This CDR3 is built from 16 residues. Drawing the rest from reference TRBV11-2 and TRBJ2-6, the complete variable domain is EAGVAQSPRYKIIEKRQSVAFWCNPISGHATLYWYQQILGQGPKLLIQFQNNGVVDDSQLPKDRFSAERLKGVDSTLKIQPAKLEDSAVYLCASSLRGVSGANVLTFGAGSRLTVL.

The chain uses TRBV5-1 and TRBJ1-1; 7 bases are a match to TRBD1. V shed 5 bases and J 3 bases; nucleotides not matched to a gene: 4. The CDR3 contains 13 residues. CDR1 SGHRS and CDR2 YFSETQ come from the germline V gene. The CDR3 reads CASRWTGDTEAFF. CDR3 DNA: TGCGCCAGCAGGTGGACAGGTGACACTGAAGCTTTCTTT.

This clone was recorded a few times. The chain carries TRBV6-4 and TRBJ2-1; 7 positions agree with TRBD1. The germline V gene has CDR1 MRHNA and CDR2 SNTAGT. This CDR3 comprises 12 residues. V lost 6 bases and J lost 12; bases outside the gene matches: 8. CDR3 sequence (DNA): TGTGCCAGCAGCCGAGAAGGGGGCGGGCAGTTCTTC. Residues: CASSREGGGQFF.

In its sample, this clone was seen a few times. CDR3 in amino acids: CASSGQMNYGYTF. In DNA, the CDR3 is TGTGCCAGCAGCGGACAGATGAACTATGGCTACACCTTC. The chain employs TRBV7-9 and TRBJ1-2; D might be TRBD1 (6 bases). V lost 5 bases and J lost 2, with 9 bases in between. CDR1 SEHNR and CDR2 FQNEAQ come from the germline V gene (reference sequence). This CDR3 is built from 13 residues.

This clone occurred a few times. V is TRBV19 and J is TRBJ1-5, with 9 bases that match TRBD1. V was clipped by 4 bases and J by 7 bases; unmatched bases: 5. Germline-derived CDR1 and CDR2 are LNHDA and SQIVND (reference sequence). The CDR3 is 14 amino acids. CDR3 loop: CASSNGQGRQPQHF. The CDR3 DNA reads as TGTGCCAGTAGTAACGGACAGGGGCGGCAGCCCCAGCATTTT.

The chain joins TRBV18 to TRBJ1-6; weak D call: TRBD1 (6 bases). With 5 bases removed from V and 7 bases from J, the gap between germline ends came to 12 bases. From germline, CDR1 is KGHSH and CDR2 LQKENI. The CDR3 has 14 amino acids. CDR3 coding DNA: TGTGCCAGCTCAACCAACAGGGTCAATTCACCCCTCCACTTT. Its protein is CASSTNRVNSPLHF.